The sequence of this TCR beta chain was determined in a study of shared clonotypes between healthy human individuals. Whole-study findings and limits: The donor pool, a small one, limited the genetic and exposure-history diversity represented.

Some clones are missing from TCRdb's copy, which holds only in-frame ones; the method was immunoSEQ multiplex PCR. The sample has over 2 million clones; 80% to 95% are singletons. This CDR3 contains 16 residues. Germline V CDR1 and CDR2: SNHLY, FYNNEI. Between the trimmed V and J ends, which lost 7 bases and 4 bases, there was a span of 22 bases. On this clone itself: Its antigen is as yet unknown.

From CD4+ cells came CD45RA+ naive and CD45RA-negative memory subsets. The sequenced sample consisted of naive CD4+ T cells from PBMCs. Specified subset: CD45RA+ positively selected. The chain links TRBV2 to TRBJ1-2; the D gene is possibly TRBD1 (5 bases). This TCR was sampled from a man aged 18 to 35 in good health. Some clones in this sample may be carry-over from other donors' samples. The chain's CDR3 is CASTGGGQGEVYGYTF. In DNA, the CDR3 is TGTGCCAGCACGGGAGGAGGGCAGGGCGAAGTCTATGGCTACACCTTC.